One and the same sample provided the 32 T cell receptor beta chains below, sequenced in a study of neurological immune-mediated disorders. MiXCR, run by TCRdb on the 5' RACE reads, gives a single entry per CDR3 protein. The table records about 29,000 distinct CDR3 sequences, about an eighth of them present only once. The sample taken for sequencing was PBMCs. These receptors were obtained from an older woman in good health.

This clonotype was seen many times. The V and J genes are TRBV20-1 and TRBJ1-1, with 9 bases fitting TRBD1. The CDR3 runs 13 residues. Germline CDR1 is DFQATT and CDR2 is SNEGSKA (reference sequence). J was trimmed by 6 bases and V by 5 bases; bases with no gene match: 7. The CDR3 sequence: CSAWDRVSPEAFF. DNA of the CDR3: TGCAGTGCTTGGGACAGGGTATCGCCTGAAGCTTTCTTT.

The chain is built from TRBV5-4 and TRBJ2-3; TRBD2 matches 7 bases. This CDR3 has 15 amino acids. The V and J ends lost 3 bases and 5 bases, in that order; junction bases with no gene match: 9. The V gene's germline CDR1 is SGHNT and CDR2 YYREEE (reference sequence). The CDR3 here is CASSSGAGEGDTQYF. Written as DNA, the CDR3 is TGTGCCAGCAGCTCTGGGGCGGGGGAAGGAGATACGCAGTATTTT.

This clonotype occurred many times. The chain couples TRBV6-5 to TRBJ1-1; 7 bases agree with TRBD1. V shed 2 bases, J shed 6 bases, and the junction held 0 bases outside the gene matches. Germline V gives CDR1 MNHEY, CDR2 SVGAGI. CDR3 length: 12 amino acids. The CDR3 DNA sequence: TGTGCCAGCAGTTACGACAGGGCTGAAGCTTTCTTT. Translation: CASSYDRAEAFF.

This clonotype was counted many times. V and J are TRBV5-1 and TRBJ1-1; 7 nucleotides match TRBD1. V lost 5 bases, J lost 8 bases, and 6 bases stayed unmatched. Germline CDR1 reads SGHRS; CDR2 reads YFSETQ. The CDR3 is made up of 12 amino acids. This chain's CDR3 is CASSQQQGEAFF. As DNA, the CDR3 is TGCGCCAGCAGTCAACAACAGGGGGAAGCTTTCTTT.

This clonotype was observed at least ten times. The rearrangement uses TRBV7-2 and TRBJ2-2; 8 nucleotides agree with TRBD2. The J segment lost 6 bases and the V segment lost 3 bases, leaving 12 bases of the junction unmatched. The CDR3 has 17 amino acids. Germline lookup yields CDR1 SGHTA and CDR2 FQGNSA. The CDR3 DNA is TGTGCCAGCAGCTTTCAAACCGGAGCGGGGGTGTCCGGGGAGCTGTTTTTT. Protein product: CASSFQTGAGVSGELFF.

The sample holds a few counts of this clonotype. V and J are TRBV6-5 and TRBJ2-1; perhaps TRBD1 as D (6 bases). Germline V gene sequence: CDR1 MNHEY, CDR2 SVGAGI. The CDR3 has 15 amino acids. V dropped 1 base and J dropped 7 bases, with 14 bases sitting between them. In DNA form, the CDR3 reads TGTGCCAGCAGTTACTTTGGGACAATTCCTAATGAGCAGTTCTTC. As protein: CASSYFGTIPNEQFF.

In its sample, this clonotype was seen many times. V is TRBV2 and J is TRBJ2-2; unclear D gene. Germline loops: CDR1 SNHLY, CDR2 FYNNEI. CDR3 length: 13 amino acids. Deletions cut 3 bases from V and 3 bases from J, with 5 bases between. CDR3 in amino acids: CASSDEYTGELFF. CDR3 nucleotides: TGTGCCAGCAGTGATGAGTACACCGGGGAGCTGTTTTTT.

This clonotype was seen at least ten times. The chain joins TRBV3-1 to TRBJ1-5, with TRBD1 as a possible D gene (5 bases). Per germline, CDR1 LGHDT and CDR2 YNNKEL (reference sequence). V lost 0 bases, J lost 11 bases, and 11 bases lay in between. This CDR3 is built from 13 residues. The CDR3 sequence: CASSQDPGLTQHF. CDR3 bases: TGTGCCAGCAGCCAAGATCCGGGACTAACCCAGCATTTT.

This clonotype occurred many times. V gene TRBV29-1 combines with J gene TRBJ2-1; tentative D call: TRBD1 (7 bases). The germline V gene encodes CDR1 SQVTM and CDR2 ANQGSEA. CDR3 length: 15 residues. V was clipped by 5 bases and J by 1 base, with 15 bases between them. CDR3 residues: CSVLTQGGSYNEQFF. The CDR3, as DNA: TGCAGCGTTCTTACTCAGGGGGGTTCCTACAATGAGCAGTTCTTC.

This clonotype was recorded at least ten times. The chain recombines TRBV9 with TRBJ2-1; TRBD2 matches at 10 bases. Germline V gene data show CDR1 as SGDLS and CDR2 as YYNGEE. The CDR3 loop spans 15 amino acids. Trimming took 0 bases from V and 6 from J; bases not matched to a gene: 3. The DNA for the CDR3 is TGTGCCAGCAGCGTAGAGCGGGGGGGGCTCAATGAGCAGTTCTTC. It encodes CASSVERGGLNEQFF.

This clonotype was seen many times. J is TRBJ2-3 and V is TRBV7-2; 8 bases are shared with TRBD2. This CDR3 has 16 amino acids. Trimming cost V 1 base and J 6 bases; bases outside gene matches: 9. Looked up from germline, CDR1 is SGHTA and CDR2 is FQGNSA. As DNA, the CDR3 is TGTGCCAGCAGCTTAGGGGCCTCGGGGGGGCCCGATACGCAGTATTTT. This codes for CASSLGASGGPDTQYF.

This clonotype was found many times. In nucleotides, the CDR3 is TGTGCCAGCAGACCGGGGGCGGTTAGGGATTCACCCCTCCACTTT. Translating gives CASRPGAVRDSPLHF. The rearrangement uses TRBV5-5 and TRBJ1-6; tentatively, D is TRBD1 (6 bases). There are 15 residues in the CDR3. Trimming pared 5 bases from V and 8 bases from J, leaving 17 bases between. Germline CDR1 SGHKS, CDR2 YYEKEE (reference sequence). Looking up the rest from reference TRBV5-5 and TRBJ1-6 gives the full variable domain: DAGVTQSPTHLIKTRGQQVTLRCSPISGHKSVSWYQQVLGQGPQFIFQYYEKEERGRGNFPDRFSARQFPNYSSELNVNALLLGDSALYLCASRPGAVRDSPLHFGNGTRLTVT.

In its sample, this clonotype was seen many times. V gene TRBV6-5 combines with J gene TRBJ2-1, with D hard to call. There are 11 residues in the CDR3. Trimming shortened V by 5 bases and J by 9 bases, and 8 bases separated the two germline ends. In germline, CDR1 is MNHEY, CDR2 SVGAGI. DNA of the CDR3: TGTGCCAGCAGTCCCGGGCGTGAGCAGTTCTTC. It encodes CASSPGREQFF.

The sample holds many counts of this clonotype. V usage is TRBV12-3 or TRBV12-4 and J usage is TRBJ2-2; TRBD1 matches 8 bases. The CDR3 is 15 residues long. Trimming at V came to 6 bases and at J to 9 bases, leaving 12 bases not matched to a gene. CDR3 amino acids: CASRTGTGLSWELFF. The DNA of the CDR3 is TGTGCCAGCAGAACCGGGACAGGTCTGTCGTGGGAGCTGTTTTTT.

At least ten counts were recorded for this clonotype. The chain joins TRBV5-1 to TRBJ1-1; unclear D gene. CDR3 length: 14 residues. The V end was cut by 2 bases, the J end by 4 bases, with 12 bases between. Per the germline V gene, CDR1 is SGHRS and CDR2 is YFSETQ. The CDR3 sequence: CASSFDGVGTEAFF. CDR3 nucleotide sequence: TGCGCCAGCAGCTTCGACGGGGTGGGCACTGAAGCTTTCTTT.

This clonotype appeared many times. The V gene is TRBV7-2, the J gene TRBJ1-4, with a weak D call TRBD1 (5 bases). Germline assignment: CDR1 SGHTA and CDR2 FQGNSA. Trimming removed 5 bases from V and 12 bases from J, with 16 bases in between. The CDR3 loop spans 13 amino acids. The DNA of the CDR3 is TGTGCCAGCAGCCAGGCCGGGAAAGGGGAACTGTTTTTT. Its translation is CASSQAGKGELFF. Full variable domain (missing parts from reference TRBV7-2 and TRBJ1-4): GAGVSQSPSNKVTEKGKDVELRCDPISGHTALYWYRQSLGQGLEFLIYFQGNSAPDKSGLPSDRFSAERTGGSVSTLTIQRTQQEDSAVYLCASSQAGKGELFFGSGTQLSVL.

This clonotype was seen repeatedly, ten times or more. DNA for the CDR3: TGCGCCAGCAGCCAGGAACTTGGGACTAGGGAAAAACTGTTTTTT. This codes for CASSQELGTREKLFF. This rearrangement joins TRBV5-1 to TRBJ1-4; possibly TRBD1 for D (5 bases). V lost 4 bases to trimming and J lost 8 bases, with 18 bases between them. There are 15 residues in the CDR3. Germline CDR1 SGHRS, CDR2 YFSETQ.

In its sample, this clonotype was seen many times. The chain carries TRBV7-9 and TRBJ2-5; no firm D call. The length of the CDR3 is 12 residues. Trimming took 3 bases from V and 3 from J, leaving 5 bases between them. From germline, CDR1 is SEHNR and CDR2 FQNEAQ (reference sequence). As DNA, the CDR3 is TGTGCCAGCAGCTTGATAGAAGAGACCCAGTACTTC. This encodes CASSLIEETQYF.

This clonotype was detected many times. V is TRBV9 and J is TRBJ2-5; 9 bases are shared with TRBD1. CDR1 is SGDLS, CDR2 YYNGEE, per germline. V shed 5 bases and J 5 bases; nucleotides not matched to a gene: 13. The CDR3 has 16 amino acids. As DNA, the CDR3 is TGTGCCAGCAGTCGTTTATGGGACAGGGTGTCGGAGACCCAGTACTTC. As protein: CASSRLWDRVSETQYF.

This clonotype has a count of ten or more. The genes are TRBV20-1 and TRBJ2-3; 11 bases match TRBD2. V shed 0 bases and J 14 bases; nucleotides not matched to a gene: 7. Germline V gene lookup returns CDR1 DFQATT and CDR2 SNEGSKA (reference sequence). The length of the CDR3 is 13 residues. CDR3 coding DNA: TGCAGTGCTAGAGAGGCTAGCGGGGGGACCGGGTATTTT. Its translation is CSAREASGGTGYF.

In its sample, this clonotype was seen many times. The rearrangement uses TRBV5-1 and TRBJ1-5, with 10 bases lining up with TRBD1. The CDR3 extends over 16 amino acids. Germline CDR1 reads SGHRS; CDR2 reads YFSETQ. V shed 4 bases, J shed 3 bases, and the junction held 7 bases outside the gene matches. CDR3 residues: CASSLGQGGDNQPQHF. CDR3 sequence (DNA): TGCGCCAGCAGCCTCGGACAGGGGGGAGACAATCAGCCCCAGCATTTT.

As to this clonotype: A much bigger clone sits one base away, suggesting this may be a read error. CDR3 sequence reads: CARSYSNRRGETQYF. Written as DNA, the CDR3 is TGTGCCAGAAGCTACTCGAACAGGAGAGGAGAGACCCAGTACTTC. The rearrangement links TRBV7-2 to TRBJ2-5, with D possibly TRBD1 on 5 matching bases. This CDR3 contains 15 residues. CDR1 is SGHTA and CDR2 is FQGNSA in the germline V gene.

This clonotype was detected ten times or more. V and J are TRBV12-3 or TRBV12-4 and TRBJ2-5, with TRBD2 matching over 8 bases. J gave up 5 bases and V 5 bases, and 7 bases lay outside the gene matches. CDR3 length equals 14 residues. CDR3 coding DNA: TGTGCCAGCAGTCCCGGACTAGCCTGGGAGACCCAGTACTTC. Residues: CASSPGLAWETQYF.

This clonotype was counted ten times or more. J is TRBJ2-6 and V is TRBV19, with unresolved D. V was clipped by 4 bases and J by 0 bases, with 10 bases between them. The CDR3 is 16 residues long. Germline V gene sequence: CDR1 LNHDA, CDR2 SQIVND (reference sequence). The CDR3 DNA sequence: TGTGCCAGTAGTACGGACGCCCGCTCTGGGGCCAACGTCCTGACTTTC. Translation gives CASSTDARSGANVLTF.

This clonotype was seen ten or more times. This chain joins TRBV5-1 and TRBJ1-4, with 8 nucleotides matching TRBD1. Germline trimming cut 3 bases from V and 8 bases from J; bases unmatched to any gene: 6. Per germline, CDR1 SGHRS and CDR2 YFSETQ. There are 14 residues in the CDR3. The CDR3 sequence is CASSSDRVNEKLFF. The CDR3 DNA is TGCGCCAGCAGCTCGGACAGGGTGAACGAAAAACTGTTTTTT.

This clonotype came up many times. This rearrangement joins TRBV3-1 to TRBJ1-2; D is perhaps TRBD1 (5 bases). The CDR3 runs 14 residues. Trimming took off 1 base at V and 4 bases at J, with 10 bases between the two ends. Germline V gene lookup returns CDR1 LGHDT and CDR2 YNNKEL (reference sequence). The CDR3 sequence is CASSQAREGYGYTF. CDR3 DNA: TGTGCCAGCAGCCAAGCCAGGGAGGGCTATGGCTACACCTTC.

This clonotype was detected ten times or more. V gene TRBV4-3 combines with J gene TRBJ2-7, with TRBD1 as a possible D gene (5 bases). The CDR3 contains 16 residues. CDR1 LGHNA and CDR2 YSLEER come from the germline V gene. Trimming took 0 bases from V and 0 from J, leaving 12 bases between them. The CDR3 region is CASSQDGAGSSYEQYF. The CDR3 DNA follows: TGCGCCAGCAGCCAAGATGGGGCAGGCAGCTCCTACGAGCAGTACTTC.

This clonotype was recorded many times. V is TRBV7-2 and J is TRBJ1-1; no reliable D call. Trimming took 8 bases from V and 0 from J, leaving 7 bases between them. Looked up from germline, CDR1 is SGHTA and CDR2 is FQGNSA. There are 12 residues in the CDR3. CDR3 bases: TGTGCCAGCCCAGAGATGAACACTGAAGCTTTCTTT. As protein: CASPEMNTEAFF.

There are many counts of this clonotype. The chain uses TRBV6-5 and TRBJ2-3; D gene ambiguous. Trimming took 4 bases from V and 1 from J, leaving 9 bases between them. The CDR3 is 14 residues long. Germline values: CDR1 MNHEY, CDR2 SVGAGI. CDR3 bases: TGTGCCAGCAGTTCCAAAGAGGGCACAGATACGCAGTATTTT. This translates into CASSSKEGTDTQYF.

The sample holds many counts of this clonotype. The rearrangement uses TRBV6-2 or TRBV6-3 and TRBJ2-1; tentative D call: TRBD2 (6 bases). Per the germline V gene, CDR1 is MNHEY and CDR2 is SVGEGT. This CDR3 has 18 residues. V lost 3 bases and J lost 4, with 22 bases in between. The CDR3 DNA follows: TGTGCCAGCAGTTATAGATTGGCGGGGTCAGGGAGGTACAATGAGCAGTTCTTC. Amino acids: CASSYRLAGSGRYNEQFF.

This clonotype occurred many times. CDR3 sequence (DNA): TGTGCCAGCAGTTTACTAGGGGGCGCGGTTTCTAAAGCTGAAGCTTTCTTT. Translating gives CASSLLGGAVSKAEAFF. This chain links TRBV27 with TRBJ1-1; 7 bases align to TRBD1. V trimming: 2 bases; J trimming: 6 bases; junction bases outside the gene matches: 15. Germline V gene sequence: CDR1 MNHEY, CDR2 SMNVEV (reference sequence). This CDR3 comprises 17 residues.

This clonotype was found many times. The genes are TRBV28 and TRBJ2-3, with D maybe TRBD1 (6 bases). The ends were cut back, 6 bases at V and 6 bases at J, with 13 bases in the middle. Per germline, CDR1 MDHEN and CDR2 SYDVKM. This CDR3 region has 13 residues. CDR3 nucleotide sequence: TGTGCCAGCAGACCAGGGGTGCGGGATACGCAGTATTTT. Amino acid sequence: CASRPGVRDTQYF. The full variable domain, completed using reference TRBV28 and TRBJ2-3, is DVKVTQSSRYLVKRTGEKVFLECVQDMDHENMFWYRQDPGLGLRLIYFSYDVKMKEKGDIPEGYSVSREKKERFSLILESASTNQTSMYLCASRPGVRDTQYFGPGTRLTVL.